This T cell receptor beta chain was documented in a study of blood T cell repertoires in COVID-19. Overall study: Donors in the United States, Italy and Spain gave samples during acute or convalescent COVID-19.

The CDR3 loop spans 15 amino acids. The germline V gene encodes CDR1 SGHDT and CDR2 YYEEEE. With V trimmed by 6 bases and J by 8 bases, 9 bases remained unmatched. Repertoires were generated with immunoSEQ multiplex PCR, while TCRdb's copy carries only in-frame clones and drops some. The sample lists 340,000 or so clones, around four fifths seen once, with roughly 3% in the top ten. The sequence derives from a man aged 25 to 45 with active or convalescent COVID-19. The genes are TRBV5-6 and TRBJ2-1, with 12 nucleotides matching TRBD2. Sequences were obtained from peripheral blood. This CDR3 reads CASTLAGGPVDEQFF. As DNA, the CDR3 is TGTGCCAGCACGCTAGCGGGGGGGCCTGTGGATGAGCAGTTCTTC.